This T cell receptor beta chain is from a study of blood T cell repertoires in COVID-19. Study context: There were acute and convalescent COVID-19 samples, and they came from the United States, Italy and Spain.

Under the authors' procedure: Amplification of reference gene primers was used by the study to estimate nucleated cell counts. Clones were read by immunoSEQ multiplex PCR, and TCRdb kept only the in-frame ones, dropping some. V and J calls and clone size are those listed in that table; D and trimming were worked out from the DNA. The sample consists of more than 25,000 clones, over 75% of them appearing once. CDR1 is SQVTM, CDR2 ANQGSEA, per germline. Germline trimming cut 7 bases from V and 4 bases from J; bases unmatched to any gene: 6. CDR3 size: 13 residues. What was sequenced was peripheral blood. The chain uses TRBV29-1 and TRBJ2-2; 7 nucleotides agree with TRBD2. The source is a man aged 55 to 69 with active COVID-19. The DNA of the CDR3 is TGCAGCGGGATGAAGCGGGGCACCGGGGAGCTGTTTTTT. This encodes CSGMKRGTGELFF.